A single sample is the source of the 24 T cell receptor beta chains below, sequenced in a study of radiotherapy plus CTLA-4 blockade in lung cancer. Here immunoSEQ multiplex PCR was the method, and the copy in TCRdb shows in-frame clones only, minus some. The sample yields about 95,000 clones, around 83% seen once. The specimen comprised peripheral blood, sampled from a patient treated with radiotherapy plus ipilimumab. These receptors originate from a human donor with non-small cell lung cancer who had a partial response to radiotherapy plus ipilimumab.

This rearrangement joins TRBV19 to TRBJ1-5; D uncertain. Germline V CDR1 and CDR2: LNHDA, SQIVND (reference sequence). The CDR3 sequence is 16 residues long. V lost 5 bases and J 0 bases, leaving 14 bases between the germline ends. The CDR3 loop reads CASSAQRAPSNQPQHF. CDR3 nucleotide sequence: TGTGCCAGTAGTGCCCAGAGGGCTCCTAGCAATCAGCCCCAGCATTTT.

This rearrangement joins TRBV9 to TRBJ2-5, with TRBD2 matching 9 bases. CDR3 length: 16 amino acids. The V gene end was trimmed by 0 bases and the J gene end by 4 bases; junction bases not matched to a gene: 7. CDR1 is SGDLS and CDR2 is YYNGEE in the germline V gene. DNA for the CDR3: TGTGCCAGCAGCGTAGCGGCTAGCGGGATAGCAGAGACCCAGTACTTC. It codes for CASSVAASGIAETQYF.

This clone was detected once. The chain links TRBV2 to TRBJ2-3, with no clear D. The germline V gene encodes CDR1 SNHLY and CDR2 FYNNEI. CDR3 size: 14 residues. The ends were cut back, 3 bases at V and 3 bases at J, with 10 bases in the middle. The CDR3 here is CASSDPGWTDTQYF. In DNA form, the CDR3 reads TGTGCCAGCAGTGATCCGGGTTGGACAGATACGCAGTATTTT. The full variable domain, its missing parts supplied by reference TRBV2 and TRBJ2-3, is EPEVTQTPSHQVTQMGQEVILRCVPISNHLYFYWYRQILGQKVEFLVSFYNNEISEKSEIFDDQFSVERPDGSNFTLKIRSTKLEDSAMYFCASSDPGWTDTQYFGPGTRLTVL.

The rearrangement uses TRBV19 and TRBJ1-5, with D perhaps TRBD1 (5 bases). CDR1 is LNHDA, CDR2 SQIVND, per germline (reference sequence). Trimming left V 7 bases short and J 4 bases short, with 14 bases between. The CDR3 has 14 amino acids. The CDR3 coding sequence is TGTGCCAGTACCCAAGACAGCTATAATCAGCCCCAGCATTTT. This sequence encodes CASTQDSYNQPQHF. Full variable domain (rest looked up from reference TRBV19 and TRBJ1-5): DGGITQSPKYLFRKEGQNVTLSCEQNLNHDAMYWYRQDPGQGLRLIYYSQIVNDFQKGDIAEGYSVSREKKESFPLTVTSAQKNPTAFYLCASTQDSYNQPQHFGDGTRLSIL.

The rearrangement uses TRBV19 and TRBJ1-2; 11 positions agree with TRBD1. The CDR3 contains 15 residues. V lost 7 bases and J lost 4; bases outside the gene matches: 8. Germline V gives CDR1 LNHDA, CDR2 SQIVND (reference sequence). The CDR3 nucleotides are TGTGCCAGTAACCAGGACAGGGGGCGCCCCTATGGCTACACCTTC. Translated: CASNQDRGRPYGYTF.

This chain uses TRBV2 with TRBJ1-1; D is ambiguous. V lost 8 bases and J lost 1, with 8 bases in between. The CDR3 sequence is 12 residues long. Germline loops: CDR1 SNHLY, CDR2 FYNNEI. For the CDR3, the DNA is TGTGCCAGCCGACGGGAGAACACTGAAGCTTTCTTT. Its translation: CASRRENTEAFF.

CDR3 nucleotide sequence: TGCAGTGCCCAGGACACATACGAGCAGTACTTC. Its translation is CSAQDTYEQYF. This chain connects TRBV20-1 to TRBJ2-7, with D maybe TRBD1 (5 bases). Germline CDR1 and CDR2: DFQATT and SNEGSKA (reference sequence). CDR3 length: 11 amino acids. The germline V and J ends were trimmed by 6 bases and 4 bases, with 10 bases remaining between them.

This clone was counted a single time. The genes are TRBV5-6 and TRBJ1-2, with D possibly TRBD1 on 5 matching bases. The CDR3 covers 13 residues. V lost 3 bases, J lost 7 bases, and 13 bases lay in between. Germline V gives CDR1 SGHDT, CDR2 YYEEEE. The CDR3 region is CASSYPGLSGYTF. The CDR3 DNA reads as TGTGCCAGCAGCTACCCAGGGTTATCTGGCTACACCTTC.

The V and J genes are TRBV10-1 and TRBJ2-1; 8 bases match TRBD2. In germline, CDR1 is WNHNN, CDR2 SYGVQD (reference sequence). The ends lost 0 bases at V and 8 bases at J; junction bases unmatched: 6. The CDR3 is 15 residues long. The CDR3 region has the DNA TGCGCCAGCAGTGAGTCGACCGGGAGGGTCCATGAGCAGTTCTTC. Amino acid sequence: CASSESTGRVHEQFF.

This chain links TRBV28 with TRBJ1-1; D perhaps matches TRBD1 (5 bases). The CDR3 is 12 amino acids. The germline V gene encodes CDR1 MDHEN and CDR2 SYDVKM. Trimming removed 8 bases from V and 5 bases from J, with 12 bases in between. CDR3 protein: CASYVRGTEAFF. CDR3 in DNA: TGTGCCAGCTACGTAAGGGGAACTGAAGCTTTCTTT.

The chain is built from TRBV27 and TRBJ2-7; 12 bases map to TRBD1. The CDR3 loop spans 15 amino acids. V was clipped by 6 bases and J by 6 bases; unmatched bases: 9. Germline V gene lookup returns CDR1 MNHEY and CDR2 SMNVEV (reference sequence). The CDR3 spells CASSYRGTGGAEQYF. CDR3 DNA sequence: TGTGCCAGCAGCTATAGGGGGACAGGGGGCGCCGAGCAGTACTTC.

V gene TRBV18 combines with J gene TRBJ2-5; 13 nucleotides match TRBD2. The CDR3 totals 16 residues. Trimming removed 3 bases from V and 4 bases from J; junction bases left unmatched: 5. Germline-derived CDR1 and CDR2 are KGHSH and LQKENI. For the CDR3, the DNA is TGTGCCAGCTCACCGGGACTAGCGGGAATGGGAGAGACCCAGTACTTC. Its translation is CASSPGLAGMGETQYF.

This clone was seen once. The rearrangement joins TRBV19 to TRBJ1-1; tentative D call: TRBD1 (6 bases). V was trimmed by 3 bases and J by 5 bases, leaving 13 bases between them. The germline V gene encodes CDR1 LNHDA and CDR2 SQIVND (reference sequence). This CDR3 spans 14 amino acids. CDR3 residues: CASSMGPQGTEAFF. CDR3 DNA: TGTGCCAGTAGTATGGGCCCCCAGGGGACTGAAGCTTTCTTT.

V is TRBV29-1 and J is TRBJ2-3; D is possibly TRBD1 (6 bases). Germline V gives CDR1 SQVTM, CDR2 ANQGSEA. With 5 bases removed from V and 1 base from J, the gap between germline ends came to 13 bases. This CDR3 has 14 residues. As DNA, the CDR3 is TGCAGCGTTTCAGGGGTTCGGGGCACAGATACGCAGTATTTT. Translating gives CSVSGVRGTDTQYF.

The chain uses TRBV18 and TRBJ2-2; possibly TRBD1 for D (6 bases). CDR3 size: 15 residues. Germline CDR1 reads KGHSH; CDR2 reads LQKENI. Between the trimmed V and J ends, which lost 6 bases and 2 bases, there was a span of 13 bases. The CDR3 coding sequence is TGTGCCAGCTCTCCGCAGGGGAGTAACACCGGGGAGCTGTTTTTT. The encoded protein is CASSPQGSNTGELFF. The complete variable domain, with remaining parts taken from reference TRBV18 and TRBJ2-2, reads NAGVMQNPRHLVRRRGQEARLRCSPMKGHSHVYWYRQLPEEGLKFMVYLQKENIIDESGMPKERFSAEFPKEGPSILRIQQVVRGDSAAYFCASSPQGSNTGELFFGEGSRLTVL.

The gene calls are TRBV4-2 and TRBJ2-1; weak D call: TRBD2 (5 bases). Germline CDR1 reads LGHNA; CDR2 reads YNFKEQ. Deletions cut 0 bases from V and 0 bases from J, with 9 bases between. This CDR3 is 16 amino acids long. CDR3 in amino acids: CASSQDEGTSYNEQFF. The CDR3, as DNA: TGTGCCAGCAGCCAAGATGAGGGAACCTCCTACAATGAGCAGTTCTTC.

V gene TRBV5-1 combines with J gene TRBJ2-5, with 8 bases matching TRBD1. Germline V gene sequence: CDR1 SGHRS, CDR2 YFSETQ. The CDR3 contains 15 residues. The J segment lost 5 bases and the V segment lost 1 base, leaving 7 bases of the junction unmatched. CDR3 DNA: TGCGCCAGCAGCTTGACGACAGGGGCGGGCGAGACCCAGTACTTC. Its translation: CASSLTTGAGETQYF. The whole variable domain, remainder taken from reference TRBV5-1 and TRBJ2-5, is KAGVTQTPRYLIKTRGQQVTLSCSPISGHRSVSWYQQTPGQGLQFLFEYFSETQRNKGNFPGRFSGRQFSNSRSEMNVSTLELGDSALYLCASSLTTGAGETQYFGPGTRLLVL.

This clone showed up just once. CDR3 amino acids: CASSYTATGSDTQYF. CDR3 nucleotide sequence: TGTGCCAGCAGTTACACGGCGACGGGTTCAGATACGCAGTATTTT. The chain joins TRBV6-5 to TRBJ2-3; D uncertain. V lost 2 bases, J lost 4 bases, and 13 bases lay in between. Germline CDR1 is MNHEY and CDR2 is SVGAGI. The CDR3 consists of 15 residues.

V usage is TRBV19 and J usage is TRBJ2-7, with D possibly TRBD1 on 6 matching bases. Looked up from germline, CDR1 is LNHDA and CDR2 is SQIVND (reference sequence). The CDR3 length is 12 residues. The V and J ends lost 6 bases and 5 bases respectively, with 11 bases between them. CDR3 in amino acids: CASRKQGDEQYF. CDR3 nucleotides: TGTGCCAGTAGGAAACAGGGAGACGAGCAGTACTTC.

CDR3 in amino acids: CASSQAGLGDNEQFF. The DNA for the CDR3 is TGTGCCAGCAGCCAAGCGGGACTCGGTGACAATGAGCAGTTCTTC. The chain carries TRBV4-2 and TRBJ2-1, with D perhaps matching TRBD2 (6 bases). CDR3 length: 15 amino acids. The V end lost 1 base, the J end lost 5 bases, and 12 bases lay between the germline ends. Germline V gene sequence: CDR1 LGHNA, CDR2 YNFKEQ.

This clone was counted a few times. The chain is built from TRBV27 and TRBJ2-5; 11 nucleotides match TRBD1. The CDR3 runs to 16 residues. Looked up from germline, CDR1 is MNHEY and CDR2 is SMNVEV (reference sequence). V trimming: 7 bases; J trimming: 5 bases; junction bases outside the gene matches: 12. Written as DNA, the CDR3 is TGTGCCAGCACCGGGCGAAGGACAGGGGGCCAGGAGACCCAGTACTTC. Translation: CASTGRRTGGQETQYF.

This clone was observed once. The chain is built from TRBV5-1 and TRBJ1-1, with D unresolved. The CDR3 extends over 13 amino acids. Germline V gene data show CDR1 as SGHRS and CDR2 as YFSETQ. Trimming removed 0 bases from V and 5 bases from J, with 8 bases in between. This CDR3 reads CASSLGFGTEAFF. DNA of the CDR3: TGCGCCAGCAGCTTGGGATTCGGGACTGAAGCTTTCTTT.

This sequence joins TRBV28 and TRBJ1-2, with 9 nucleotides matching TRBD1. After removal of 5 bases from V and 7 bases from J, the junction contained 5 bases not matched to a gene. Germline assignment: CDR1 MDHEN and CDR2 SYDVKM. The CDR3 is made up of 13 amino acids. The CDR3 nucleotides are TGTGCCAGCAGTACAGGGGGCCGGCGTGGCTACACCTTC. Protein product: CASSTGGRRGYTF.

This chain connects TRBV11-2 to TRBJ2-3; D is unresolved. V lost 0 bases and J lost 4, with 11 bases in between. The CDR3 spans 15 residues. CDR1 SGHAT and CDR2 FQNNGV come from the germline V gene. This chain's CDR3 is CASSLDSQESDTQYF. Here the CDR3 DNA reads TGTGCCAGCAGCTTAGACTCCCAGGAATCAGATACGCAGTATTTT.